The 5 T cell receptor beta chains reported below all come from one sample, sequenced in a study of tissue T cells after allogeneic stem cell transplantation. The data were produced by immunoSEQ multiplex PCR, yet TCRdb's version contains in-frame clones alone and is incomplete. The sample records several thousand clones, approximately 50% being singletons. Sample time point: mouse harvest day 7 after allogeneic transplant. Each mouse received 10^7 T-cell-depleted marrow cells plus 10^6 splenic CD5+ T cells by tail vein. Sequenced sample: gut tissue. The receptors stem from a female BALB/c mouse given C57BL/6 T cells with graft-versus-host disease after an allogeneic hematopoietic cell transplant.

As for this clone: Germline and genes: mouse. The read terminates 1 residue before the CDR3 end, so the remaining end is supplied by the germline J gene. This chain links TRBV20 with TRBJ2-3; D may be TRBD2 (6 bases). Germline CDR1 GFQATS, CDR2 STVNSAI. With 0 bases removed from V and 0 bases from J, the gap between germline ends came to 7 bases. This CDR3 spans 14 amino acids. Incomplete CDR3 DNA: TGTGGTGCTAGGGACTGGGGTAGTGCAGAAACGCTGTAT. Its translation: CGARDWGSAETLY. The full CDR3 sequence reads CGARDWGSAETLYF.

On this clone itself: The genes and germline here are from mouse. The missing CDR3 end, 1 residue past where the read stops, is filled in from the germline J gene. The same CDR3 arises from other DNA sequences in this sample as well. The rearrangement joins TRBV26 to TRBJ1-6; 7 nucleotides match TRBD1. TRBJ1-6 is annotated as an ORF whose role is uncertain. J lost 4 bases, V lost 4 bases, and 1 base had no gene match. The CDR3 has 14 residues. Germline assignment: CDR1 KGHPV and CDR2 FQNQEV (reference sequence). The CDR3 sequence is CASSPGQYNSPLYF. Partial CDR3 DNA: TGTGCCAGCAGTCCGGGACAGTATAATTCGCCCCTCTAC.

With respect to this clone: Any gene name here is a mouse gene name. The sequence runs out 1 residue before the end of the CDR3; the remainder is reconstructed from the germline J gene. The chain uses TRBV13-1 and TRBJ2-3; 8 bases match TRBD2. Germline V gives CDR1 NSHNY, CDR2 SYGAGN. The V gene end was trimmed by 1 base and the J gene end by 2 bases; junction bases not matched to a gene: 3. There are 15 residues in the CDR3. The sequenced CDR3 bases are TGTGCCAGCAGTGATTGGGGGGGGGATGCAGAAACGCTGTAT. Its translation: CASSDWGGDAETLY. The entire CDR3 reads CASSDWGGDAETLYF.

On this clone itself: The gene names given are mouse names. From the germline J gene comes the end of the CDR3, since the read stops 1 residue before it. V usage is TRBV12-1 and J usage is TRBJ2-1, with 10 bases fitting TRBD2. The germline V gene has CDR1 SGHSN and CDR2 HYEKVE. Unmatched junction bases numbered 2, after V lost 4 bases and J lost 3 bases. The CDR3 covers 14 residues. CDR3 amino acids: CASSRLGGYAEQFF. The sequenced CDR3 bases are TGTGCCAGCTCCCGACTGGGGGGCTATGCTGAGCAGTTC. Supplemented by reference TRBV12-1 and TRBJ2-1, the full variable domain reads DSGVVQSPRHIIKEKGGRSVLTCIPISGHSNVVWYQQTLGKELKFLIQHYEKVERDKGFLPSRFSVQQFDDYHSEMNMSALELEDSAMYFCASSRLGGYAEQFFGPGTRLTVL.

A word on this clone: These gene names are mouse names. Partial CDR3 DNA: TGCACCTGCAGTGCAGAGGGAAGTCAAAACACCTTGTAC. This translates into CTCSAEGSQNTLY. The whole CDR3 protein reads CTCSAEGSQNTLYF. The J gene is TRBJ2-4, the V gene TRBV1; D remains unclear. The read comes to an end 1 residue before the CDR3 does, leaving the germline J gene to fill in the end. Germline-derived CDR1 and CDR2 are NSQYPW and LRSPGD (reference sequence). This CDR3 is built from 14 residues. V gave up 0 bases and J gave up 0 bases, with 4 bases separating them.